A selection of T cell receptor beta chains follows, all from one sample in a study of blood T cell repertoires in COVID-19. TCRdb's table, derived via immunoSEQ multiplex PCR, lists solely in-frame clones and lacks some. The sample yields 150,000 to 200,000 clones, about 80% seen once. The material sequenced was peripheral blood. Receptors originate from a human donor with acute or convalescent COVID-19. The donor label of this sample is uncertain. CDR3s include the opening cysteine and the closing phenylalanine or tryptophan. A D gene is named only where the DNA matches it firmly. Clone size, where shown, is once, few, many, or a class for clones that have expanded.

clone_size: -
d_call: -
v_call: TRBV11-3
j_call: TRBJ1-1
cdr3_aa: CASSLYQNTEAFF
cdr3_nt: TGTGCCAGCAGCCTATACCAGAACACTGAAGCTTTCTTT

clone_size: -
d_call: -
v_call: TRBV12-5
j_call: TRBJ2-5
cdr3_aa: CASGLAPSGRGETQYF
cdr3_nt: TGTGCTAGTGGTTTGGCCCCCAGCGGCCGGGGGGAGACCCAGTACTTC

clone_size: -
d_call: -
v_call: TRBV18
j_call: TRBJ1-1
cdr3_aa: CASSKNTWNTEAFF
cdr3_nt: TGTGCCAGCTCAAAGAACACCTGGAACACTGAAGCTTTCTTT

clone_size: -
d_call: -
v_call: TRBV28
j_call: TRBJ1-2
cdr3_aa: CASSLNRVGGYTF
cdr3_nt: TGTGCCAGCAGTTTAAACAGGGTTGGTGGCTACACCTTC

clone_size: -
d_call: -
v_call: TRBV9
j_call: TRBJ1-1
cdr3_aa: CASSAETQGENTEAFF
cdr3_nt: TGTGCCAGCAGCGCAGAAACACAGGGAGAGAACACTGAAGCTTTCTTT

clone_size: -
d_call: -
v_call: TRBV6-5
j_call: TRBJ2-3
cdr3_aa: CASRTKSTDTQYF
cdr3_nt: TGTGCCAGCAGGACAAAAAGCACAGATACGCAGTATTTT

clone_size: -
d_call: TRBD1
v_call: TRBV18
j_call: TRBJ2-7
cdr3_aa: CASSGQGSYEQYF
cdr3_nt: TGTGCCAGCTCCGGACAGGGCTCCTACGAGCAGTACTTC

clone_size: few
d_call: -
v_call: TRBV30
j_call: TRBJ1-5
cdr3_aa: CAWENLGHFKQPQHF
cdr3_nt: TGTGCCTGGGAGAACTTGGGACACTTTAAACAGCCCCAGCATTTT

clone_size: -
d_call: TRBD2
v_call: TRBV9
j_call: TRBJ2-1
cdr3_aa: CASSVLAGDFNEQFF
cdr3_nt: TGTGCCAGCAGCGTTCTAGCGGGAGATTTCAATGAGCAGTTCTTC

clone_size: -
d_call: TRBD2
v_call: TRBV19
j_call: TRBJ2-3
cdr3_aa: CASSINREADTQYF
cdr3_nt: TGTGCCAGTAGTATTAATCGGGAGGCAGATACGCAGTATTTT

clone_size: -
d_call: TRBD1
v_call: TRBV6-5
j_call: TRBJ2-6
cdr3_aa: CACRQGRTGANVLTF
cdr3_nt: TGTGCCTGCAGACAGGGTAGGACTGGGGCCAACGTCCTGACTTTC

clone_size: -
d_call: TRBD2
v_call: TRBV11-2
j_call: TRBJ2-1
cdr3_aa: CASSGTSGGGSSYNEQFF
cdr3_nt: TGTGCCAGCAGCGGGACTAGCGGGGGGGGGAGCTCCTACAATGAGCAGTTCTTC

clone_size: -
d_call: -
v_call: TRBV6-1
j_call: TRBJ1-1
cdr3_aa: CASSELRNTEAFF
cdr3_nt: TGTGCCAGCAGTGAACTCAGGAACACTGAAGCTTTCTTT

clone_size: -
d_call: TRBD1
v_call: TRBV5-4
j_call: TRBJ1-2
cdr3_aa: CASRATGGNGYTF
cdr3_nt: TGTGCCAGCAGAGCGACAGGGGGCAATGGCTACACCTTC

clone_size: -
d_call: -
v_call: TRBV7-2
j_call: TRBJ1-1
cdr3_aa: CASSYTPFQQGMNTEAFF
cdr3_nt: TGTGCCAGCAGCTATACACCATTTCAGCAGGGGATGAACACTGAAGCTTTCTTT

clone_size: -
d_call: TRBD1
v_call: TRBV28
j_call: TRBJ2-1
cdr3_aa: CASKPGGTMVGSYNEQFF
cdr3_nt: TGTGCCAGCAAACCAGGGGGCACGATGGTGGGCTCCTACAATGAGCAGTTCTTC

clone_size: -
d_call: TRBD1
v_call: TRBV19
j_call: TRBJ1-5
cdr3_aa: CASSIRGTGDQPQHF
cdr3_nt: TGTGCCAGTAGTATTAGGGGGACAGGGGATCAGCCCCAGCATTTT

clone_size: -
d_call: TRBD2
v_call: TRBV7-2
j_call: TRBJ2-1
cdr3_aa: CASRLAGGSFNEQFF
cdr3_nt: TGTGCCAGCAGGCTAGCGGGGGGGAGTTTCAATGAGCAGTTCTTC

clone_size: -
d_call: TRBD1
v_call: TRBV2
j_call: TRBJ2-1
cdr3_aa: CASRQGAHEQFF
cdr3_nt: TGTGCCAGCAGACAGGGGGCCCATGAGCAGTTCTTC

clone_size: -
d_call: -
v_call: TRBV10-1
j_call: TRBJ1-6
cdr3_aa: CASSESTGRPLHF
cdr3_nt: TGCGCCAGCAGTGAGTCGACAGGCCGACCCCTCCACTTT

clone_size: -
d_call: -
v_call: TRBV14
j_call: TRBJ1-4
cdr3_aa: CASSLPSPGVLRANEKLFF
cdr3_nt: TGTGCCAGCAGCTTACCTTCGCCCGGGGTCTTGAGGGCGAATGAAAAACTGTTTTTT

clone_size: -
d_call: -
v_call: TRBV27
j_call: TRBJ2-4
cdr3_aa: CASSFESSGNIQYF
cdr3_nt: TGTGCCAGCAGTTTCGAGTCGAGCGGAAACATTCAGTACTTC

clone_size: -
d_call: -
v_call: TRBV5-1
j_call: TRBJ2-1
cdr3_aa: CASSLCEAQCEQFF
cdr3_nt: TGCGCCAGCAGCTTGTGTGAGGCCCAATGTGAGCAGTTCTTC

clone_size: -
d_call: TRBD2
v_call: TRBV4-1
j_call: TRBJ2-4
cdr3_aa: CASSQRLAGEGDIQYF
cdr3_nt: TGCGCCAGCAGCCAAAGACTAGCGGGAGAAGGCGACATTCAGTACTTC

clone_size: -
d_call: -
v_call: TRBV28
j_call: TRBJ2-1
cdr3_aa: CASTQEWGNNEQFF
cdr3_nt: TGTGCCAGCACCCAGGAGTGGGGCAACAATGAGCAGTTCTTC

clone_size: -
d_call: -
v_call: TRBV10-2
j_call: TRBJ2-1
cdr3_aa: CASRGDAKEQFF
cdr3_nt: TGCGCCAGCCGGGGAGATGCCAAAGAGCAGTTCTTC

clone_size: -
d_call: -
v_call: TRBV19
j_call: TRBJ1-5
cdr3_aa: CASSTWGGTGGFQPQHF
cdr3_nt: TGTGCCAGTAGCACTTGGGGGGGGACCGGGGGCTTTCAGCCCCAGCATTTT

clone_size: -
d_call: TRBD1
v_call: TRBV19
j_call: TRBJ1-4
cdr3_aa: CASSNIFGQGVTNEKLFF
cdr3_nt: TGTGCCAGTAGTAATATTTTCGGACAGGGAGTCACTAATGAAAAACTGTTTTTT

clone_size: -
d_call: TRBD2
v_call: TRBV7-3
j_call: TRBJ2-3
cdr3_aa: CASSLGTSGGTDTQYF
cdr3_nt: TGTGCCAGCAGCTTGGGGACTAGCGGGGGCACAGATACGCAGTATTTT

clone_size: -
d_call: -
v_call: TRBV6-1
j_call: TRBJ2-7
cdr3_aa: CASSESRPSKLADEQYF
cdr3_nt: TGTGCCAGCAGTGAAAGTCGTCCATCGAAATTGGCGGACGAGCAGTACTTC

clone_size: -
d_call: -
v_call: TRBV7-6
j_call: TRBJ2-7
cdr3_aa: CASSLVPTGFGNNEQYF
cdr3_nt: TGTGCCAGCAGCTTAGTGCCGACGGGTTTTGGCAATAACGAGCAGTACTTC